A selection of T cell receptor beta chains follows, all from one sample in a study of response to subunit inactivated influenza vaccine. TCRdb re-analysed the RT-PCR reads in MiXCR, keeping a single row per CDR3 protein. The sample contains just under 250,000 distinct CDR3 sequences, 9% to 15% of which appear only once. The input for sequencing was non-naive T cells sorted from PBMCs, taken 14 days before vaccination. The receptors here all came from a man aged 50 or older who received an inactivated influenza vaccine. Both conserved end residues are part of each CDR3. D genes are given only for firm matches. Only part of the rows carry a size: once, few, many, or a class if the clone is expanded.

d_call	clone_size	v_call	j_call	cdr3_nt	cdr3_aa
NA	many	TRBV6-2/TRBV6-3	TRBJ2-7	TGTGCCAGCAGTTACGCGTCCTACCTTTACGGGACTGAGCTAGAGCAGTACTTC	CASSYASYLYGTELEQYF
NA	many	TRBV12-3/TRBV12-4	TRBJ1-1	TGTGCCAGCAGACTCAGGGAGAACACTGAAGCTTTCTTT	CASRLRENTEAFF
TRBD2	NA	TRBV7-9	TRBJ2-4	TGTGCCAGCAGCTTAGCGGGAGCGGGGAACATTCAGTACTTC	CASSLAGAGNIQYF
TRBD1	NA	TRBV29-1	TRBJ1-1	TGCAGCGCGGGACAGGAGAGAACTGAAGCTTTCTTT	CSAGQERTEAFF
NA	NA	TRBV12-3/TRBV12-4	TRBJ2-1	TGTGCCAGCAGTTCCCGAAATGAGCAGTTCTTC	CASSSRNEQFF
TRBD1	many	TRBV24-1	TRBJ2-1	TGTGCCACCAGTGATGGCTCCGGGACAGGGGTGGATGAGCAGTTCTTC	CATSDGSGTGVDEQFF
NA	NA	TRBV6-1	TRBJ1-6	TGTGCCAGCAGTGAACGGGACGGAAGTAATAATTCACCCCTCCACTTT	CASSERDGSNNSPLHF
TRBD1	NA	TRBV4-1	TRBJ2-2	TGCGCCAGCAGCATACGACAGGGGGCAGGAGCCGGGGAGCTGTTTTTT	CASSIRQGAGAGELFF
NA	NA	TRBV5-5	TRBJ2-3	TGTGCCAGCAGCTTGGAACTAAGCACAGATACGCAGTATTTT	CASSLELSTDTQYF
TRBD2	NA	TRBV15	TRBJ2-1	TGTGCCACCAGCGGCGTCGGGACTAGCGGGGGGGATTACAATGAGCAGTTCTTC	CATSGVGTSGGDYNEQFF
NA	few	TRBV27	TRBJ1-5	TGTGCCAGCAGTTTCCAACGAGGTAATCAGCCCCAGCATTTT	CASSFQRGNQPQHF
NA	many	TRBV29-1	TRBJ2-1	TGCAGCGTTGACGGGCCCGGCGTTGAGCAGTTCTTC	CSVDGPGVEQFF
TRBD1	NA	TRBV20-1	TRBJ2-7	TGCAGTGCCAGACAGGGGAGATACGAGCAGTACTTC	CSARQGRYEQYF
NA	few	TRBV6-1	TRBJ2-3	TGTGCCAGCCTCCCAGGGGGGGTTCGCCGCACAGATACGCAGTATTTT	CASLPGGVRRTDTQYF
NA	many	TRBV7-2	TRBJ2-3	TGTGCCAGCAGCTTAGTCGTGGCTAGTCGCAGCACAGATACGCAGTATTTT	CASSLVVASRSTDTQYF
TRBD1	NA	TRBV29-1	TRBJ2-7	TGCAGCGTTTTACAGGGGGCGAGCTCCTACGAGCAGTACTTC	CSVLQGASSYEQYF
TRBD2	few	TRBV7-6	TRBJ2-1	TGTGCCAGCAGCTCTGAGAATAGCGGGGCCCTAGGTGAGCAGTTCTTC	CASSSENSGALGEQFF
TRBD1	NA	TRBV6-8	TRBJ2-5	TGTGCCAGCAGTCACAAAAGGGGGCGGGAGACCCAGTACTTC	CASSHKRGRETQYF
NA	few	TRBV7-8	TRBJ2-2	TGTGCCAGCAGCTTAGTTCCAGCGGGGAACACCGGGGAGCTGTTTTTT	CASSLVPAGNTGELFF
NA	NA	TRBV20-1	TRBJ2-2	TGCAGTGCTTCAACCCAGAGGCTGGGGGACACCGGGGAGCTGTTTTTT	CSASTQRLGDTGELFF
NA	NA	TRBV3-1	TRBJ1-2	TGTGCCAGCAGCCATAACCCGGGCCCCTCCGCTAACTATGGCTACACCTTC	CASSHNPGPSANYGYTF
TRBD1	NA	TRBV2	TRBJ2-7	TGTGCCAGCAGCTTGATGGCGACAGGGGCCGAGCAGTACTTC	CASSLMATGAEQYF
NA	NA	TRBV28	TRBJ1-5	TGTGCCAGCAGGGGGGGGACCGCAAATCAGCCCCAGCATTTT	CASRGGTANQPQHF
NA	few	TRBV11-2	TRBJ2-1	TGTGCCAGCAGCTTAGACAGAAGCCAAATTGGGCAGTTCTTC	CASSLDRSQIGQFF
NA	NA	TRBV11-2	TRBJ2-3	TGTGCCAGCAGCTTAGATCATCGGCCGGGGACCCAGTATTTT	CASSLDHRPGTQYF
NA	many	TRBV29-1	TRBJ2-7	TGCAGCGTTGATGAAGGGGCCGAGCAGTACTTC	CSVDEGAEQYF
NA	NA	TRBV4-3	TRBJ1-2	TGCGCCAGCAGCCAAGAAGGTCGGACGGGCTACACCTTC	CASSQEGRTGYTF
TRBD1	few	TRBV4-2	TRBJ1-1	TGTGCCAGCAGCCAAAACGACAGGGAGAACACTGAAGCTTTCTTT	CASSQNDRENTEAFF
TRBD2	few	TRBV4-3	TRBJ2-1	TGCGCCAGCAGCCCCTCATCTCTAGCGGGGGGGTACATTGAGCAGTTCTTC	CASSPSSLAGGYIEQFF
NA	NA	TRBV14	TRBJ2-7	TGTGCCAGCAGCCAAGATGTCGCGGCGCAGTACTTC	CASSQDVAAQYF
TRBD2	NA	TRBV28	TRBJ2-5	TGTGCCAGCAGTCTAGCGGAGTTCCAAGAGACCCAGTACTTC	CASSLAEFQETQYF
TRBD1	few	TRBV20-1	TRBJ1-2	TGCAGTGCCCCGGGGACAGGGACCGGTGGCTACACCTTC	CSAPGTGTGGYTF
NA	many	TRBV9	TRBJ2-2	TGTGCCAGCAGCGTAGCACTAGCTGGCACCGGGGAGCTGTTTTTT	CASSVALAGTGELFF
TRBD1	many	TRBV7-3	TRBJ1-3	TGTGCCAGCAGCTCGACAGGGGTTGGAAACACCATATATTTT	CASSSTGVGNTIYF
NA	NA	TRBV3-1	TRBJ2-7	TGTGCCAGCAGCCAATCTAGCCGGGCCAATTACGAGCAGTACTTC	CASSQSSRANYEQYF
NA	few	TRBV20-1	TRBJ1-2	TGCAGTGCTAGACAGACTAACTATGGCTACACCTTC	CSARQTNYGYTF
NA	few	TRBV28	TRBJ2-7	TGTGCCAGCAGTTTTCGTAGCGCAGGATCCTACGAGCAGTACTTC	CASSFRSAGSYEQYF
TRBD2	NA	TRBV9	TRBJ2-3	TGTGCCAGCAGCGGGCCTAGCGGGAGCTTCACAGATACGCAGTATTTT	CASSGPSGSFTDTQYF
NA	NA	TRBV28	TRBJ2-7	TGTGCCAGCAGTTTCCCGCGGGATTCCTACGAGCAGTACTTC	CASSFPRDSYEQYF
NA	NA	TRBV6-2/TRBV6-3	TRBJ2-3	TGTGCCAGCAGTTACTCGGATAATACGCAGTATTTT	CASSYSDNTQYF
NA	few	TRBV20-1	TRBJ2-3	TGCAGTGCTAGAGGATCTTCTGGCAGGGTTGCGCAGTATTTT	CSARGSSGRVAQYF
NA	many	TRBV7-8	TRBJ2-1	TGTGCCAGCAACCAGGAAGGCCATGAGCAGTTCTTC	CASNQEGHEQFF
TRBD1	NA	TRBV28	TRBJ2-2	TGTGCCAGCAGTCCACCGCGGACAGGAACGAACACCGGGGAGCTGTTTTTT	CASSPPRTGTNTGELFF
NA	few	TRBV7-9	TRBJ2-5	TGTGCCAGCAGCTTAGGGGGAGAGAAAGAGACCCAGTACTTC	CASSLGGEKETQYF